These 19 T cell receptor beta chains share one sample of origin, sequenced in a study of blood T cells in healthy people across ages (dated by TCRdb to between 2014 and 2017). The method was 5' RACE. Sequencing took place on an Illumina HiSeq 2500. The second PCR ran for about 6 to 12 cycles and used a J-beta primer mix along with a sample-barcoded 5' primer. The public reads were reprocessed in TCRdb via fastp at Q25 and MiXCR, keeping in-frame beta chains. One record per CDR3 amino acid sequence lists the most common genes and DNA. Counted in this sample were around 800,000 distinct CDR3 sequences; under 30% of them appeared once. The ten largest clones capture about 3% of the sample. Another study also made use of these data, one on T cells of mothers and their children.

Source material: blood. These receptors originate from a boy aged 5 to 17 in good health.

The CDR3 bases are TGTGCCTGGAGTGTAAACGGGGGCCACAATGAGCAGTTCTTC. Residues: CAWSVNGGHNEQFF. J is TRBJ2-1 and V is TRBV30; D may correspond to TRBD1 or TRBD2 (6 bases each). In germline, CDR1 is GTSNPN, CDR2 SVGIG (reference sequence). V lost 0 bases and J lost 5, with 11 bases in between. This CDR3 region has 14 residues.

There are a few counts of this clonotype. The chain joins TRBV7-9 to TRBJ2-5; D not certain. The J call is doubtful: the DNA matches TRBJ2-1 better. The germline V gene encodes CDR1 SEHNR and CDR2 FQNEAQ (reference sequence). The CDR3 contains 12 residues. CDR3 sequence (DNA): TGTGCCAGCAGCAACGTACACAATGAGCAGTTCTTC. This codes for CASSNVHNEQFF.

The chain uses TRBV7-2 and TRBJ2-3; 12 nucleotides match TRBD2. The CDR3 covers 15 residues. Germline V gives CDR1 SGHTA, CDR2 FQGNSA. The ends lost 3 bases at V and 6 bases at J; junction bases unmatched: 4. The CDR3 DNA reads TGTGCCAGCAGCTTCCGACTAGCGGGAGCGGATACGCAGTATTTT. It encodes CASSFRLAGADTQYF.

This clonotype was seen just once. This chain connects TRBV12-3 or TRBV12-4 to TRBJ2-1, with D unclear. The CDR3 consists of 13 residues. Trimming cost V 2 bases and J 9 bases, with 11 bases left between them. The CDR3 region is CASSLTYLREQFF. CDR3 nucleotide sequence: TGTGCCAGCAGTTTAACCTACCTGCGTGAGCAGTTCTTC.

The rearrangement joins TRBV5-1 to TRBJ1-5; D may be TRBD1 (5 bases). V was trimmed by 0 bases and J by 4 bases, leaving 14 bases between them. The germline V gene encodes CDR1 SGHRS and CDR2 YFSETQ. The CDR3 loop spans 16 amino acids. Here the CDR3 DNA reads TGCGCCAGCAGCTTGGAGGGTCAGGGAGGTAATCAGCCCCAGCATTTT. Amino acids: CASSLEGQGGNQPQHF.

This clonotype was seen a few times. The CDR3 spells CAIRTIQGPGTEAFF. CDR3 bases: TGTGCCATCAGGACCATACAGGGGCCGGGGACTGAAGCTTTCTTT. The chain is built from TRBV10-3 and TRBJ1-1; 7 bases match TRBD1. Per germline, CDR1 ENHRY and CDR2 SYGVKD. V was clipped by 6 bases and J by 5 bases; unmatched bases: 12. The CDR3 length is 15 residues.

This clonotype was counted between two and nine times. The V gene is TRBV9, the J gene TRBJ2-5; possible D gene TRBD2, 6 bases. Between the trimmed V and J ends, which lost 2 bases and 4 bases, there was a span of 12 bases. This CDR3 has 14 amino acids. Germline V CDR1 and CDR2: SGDLS, YYNGEE. In DNA form, the CDR3 reads TGTGCCAGCAGCGTGGGCGGGGTGCGAGAGACCCAGTACTTC. It is translated as CASSVGGVRETQYF.

This clonotype was observed a handful of times. This chain links TRBV3-1 with TRBJ2-3; a weak D match, TRBD2 (5 bases). This CDR3 comprises 13 residues. V was clipped by 8 bases and J by 6 bases, with 15 bases between them. Germline V gene sequence: CDR1 LGHDT, CDR2 YNNKEL (reference sequence). CDR3 amino acids: CASRRAAGDTQYF. DNA of the CDR3: TGTGCCAGCCGGAGAGCGGCTGGTGATACGCAGTATTTT.

This chain uses TRBV20-1 with TRBJ1-5, with a weak D call TRBD1 (6 bases). V was shortened by 5 bases and J by 3 bases, with 17 bases between the two germline ends. In germline, CDR1 is DFQATT, CDR2 SNEGSKA (reference sequence). This CDR3 comprises 15 residues. The CDR3 region has the DNA TGCAGTGCTCTCGGACAGAGATTAAACAATCAGCCCCAGCATTTT. This translates into CSALGQRLNNQPQHF.

V gene TRBV11-3 combines with J gene TRBJ2-2; D is unclear. This CDR3 contains 18 residues. Germline V lookup: CDR1 SGHNT, CDR2 YENEEA. The V and J ends lost 0 bases and 0 bases respectively, with 14 bases between them. This CDR3 is CASSLDYWHLPNTGELFF. In DNA, the CDR3 is TGTGCCAGCAGCTTAGATTATTGGCACCTGCCGAACACCGGGGAGCTGTTTTTT.

The chain recombines TRBV29-1 with TRBJ2-7, with D possibly called TRBD1 or TRBD2 (6 bases each). Germline loops: CDR1 SQVTM, CDR2 ANQGSEA. The CDR3 covers 11 residues. The V end lost 4 bases, the J end lost 7 bases, and 11 bases lay between the germline ends. This CDR3 reads CSVAGAGEQYF. The CDR3 DNA reads TGCAGCGTTGCGGGGGCTGGAGAGCAGTACTTC.

This clonotype was detected many times. This chain uses TRBV10-2 with TRBJ2-5, with 12 bases fitting TRBD2. CDR3 length equals 14 residues. The V gene's germline CDR1 is WSHSY and CDR2 SAAADI. Trimming removed 4 bases from V and 4 bases from J; junction bases left unmatched: 1. CDR3 nucleotide sequence: TGCGCCAGCAGTGGACTAGCGGGGGCAGAGACCCAGTACTTC. Translating it yields CASSGLAGAETQYF.

The rearrangement uses TRBV6-5 and TRBJ2-5; the D is unclear. V was clipped by 0 bases and J by 5 bases, with 10 bases between them. Germline CDR1 and CDR2: MNHEY and SVGAGI. This CDR3 has 14 residues. The CDR3 protein is CASSYSLGIETQYF. For the CDR3, the DNA is TGTGCCAGCAGTTACTCGCTGGGGATTGAGACCCAGTACTTC.

This clonotype was found many times. This rearrangement joins TRBV30 to TRBJ1-1; the match to TRBD1 covers 7 bases. The CDR3 contains 12 residues. V lost 5 bases to trimming and J lost 6 bases; unmatched junction nucleotides: 6. Germline V lookup: CDR1 GTSNPN, CDR2 SVGIG (reference sequence). The CDR3 loop is CAWAQGDPEAFF. CDR3 DNA: TGTGCCTGGGCTCAGGGGGACCCTGAAGCTTTCTTT.

This clonotype was observed a single time. The V call is TRBV7-9, the J call TRBJ2-4; D ambiguous. CDR1 SEHNR and CDR2 FQNEAQ come from the germline V gene (reference sequence). CDR3 length: 13 residues. V shed 2 bases and J shed 8 bases, with 10 bases lying between them. CDR3 sequence reads: CASSLKGMDIQYF. In DNA, the CDR3 is TGTGCCAGCAGCTTAAAGGGTATGGACATTCAGTACTTC.

This chain uses TRBV7-9 with TRBJ2-3; the match to TRBD1 covers 7 bases. Per the germline V gene, CDR1 is SEHNR and CDR2 is FQNEAQ (reference sequence). The CDR3 is 16 residues long. Germline trimming cut 5 bases from V and 3 bases from J; bases unmatched to any gene: 11. The CDR3 region has the DNA TGTGCCAGCAGCCGGAACCAGGGGGAAAATACAGATACGCAGTATTTT. As protein: CASSRNQGENTDTQYF.

J is TRBJ1-1 and V is TRBV20-1, with D maybe TRBD1 (6 bases). Germline V gives CDR1 DFQATT, CDR2 SNEGSKA (reference sequence). V was cut by 1 base and J by 5 bases, with 8 bases left in between. This CDR3 has 12 residues. CDR3 region: CSARGGTTEAFF. DNA of the CDR3: TGCAGTGCTAGAGGGGGGACAACTGAAGCTTTCTTT.

This clonotype was observed a handful of times. The J gene is TRBJ2-6, the V gene TRBV9, with D possibly being TRBD1 (5 bases). CDR3 length: 15 amino acids. CDR1 and CDR2 from the germline V gene are SGDLS and YYNGEE. Trimming removed 4 bases at V and 2 bases at J, with 10 bases between. CDR3 loop: CASSLDRTGANVLTF. CDR3 coding DNA: TGTGCCAGCAGCCTTGACAGAACTGGGGCCAACGTCCTGACTTTC.

In this sample, this clonotype turned up a few times. This chain uses TRBV30 with TRBJ1-2; D perhaps matches TRBD1 (6 bases). There are 12 residues in the CDR3. Trimming left V 8 bases short and J 5 bases short, with 15 bases between. The germline V gene encodes CDR1 GTSNPN and CDR2 SVGIG (reference sequence). The CDR3 region has the DNA TGTGCCCGGAACCTAGGACAGTATGGCTACACCTTC. Its translation is CARNLGQYGYTF.